The 26 T cell receptor beta chains below come from one sample, sequenced in a study of T cell repertoires in cytomegalovirus infection (dated by TCRdb to the late 2010s). The data were produced on an Illumina HiSeq 1500. TCRdb trimmed the raw reads at Q25, called clones with MiXCR and kept productive beta chains. Rows matching on CDR3 protein sequence are summarized as one entry with the most common DNA and genes. The sample table lists nearly 650,000 distinct CDR3 sequences, roughly a quarter of them with a count of one. Approximately 8% of the sample lies in the top ten. Material for sequencing was CD8+ T cells from PBMCs. The receptors derive from a human donor in good health (CMV status not recorded). Some clones in this sample may be carry-over from other donors' samples.

The chain recombines TRBV19 with TRBJ1-2; D is possibly TRBD1 (5 bases). The CDR3 is made up of 12 amino acids. V was cut by 3 bases and J by 8 bases, with 10 bases left in between. Germline V CDR1 and CDR2: LNHDA, SQIVND (reference sequence). CDR3 sequence reads: CASSMEGSGYTF. CDR3 DNA sequence: TGTGCCAGTAGTATGGAGGGGAGCGGCTACACCTTC.

This clonotype has just a few counts. The V gene is TRBV7-9, the J gene TRBJ1-5, with D uncertain. CDR1 and CDR2 from the germline V gene are SEHNR and FQNEAQ (reference sequence). V was pared by 5 bases and J by 0 bases, with 8 bases between. The CDR3 has 14 residues. CDR3 sequence: CASSTEYSNQPQHF. In DNA form, the CDR3 reads TGTGCCAGCAGCACGGAGTATAGCAATCAGCCCCAGCATTTT. The whole variable domain, remainder taken from reference TRBV7-9 and TRBJ1-5, is DTGVSQNPRHKITKRGQNVTFRCDPISEHNRLYWYRQTLGQGPEFLTYFQNEAQLEKSRLLSDRFSAERPKGSFSTLEIQRTEQGDSAMYLCASSTEYSNQPQHFGDGTRLSIL.

The chain joins TRBV28 to TRBJ1-4; D is ambiguous. Germline loops: CDR1 MDHEN, CDR2 SYDVKM. The CDR3 is 13 residues long. V was shortened by 5 bases and J by 8 bases, with 12 bases between the two germline ends. As DNA, the CDR3 is TGTGCCAGCAGTCCCCGGGGTAGGGAAAAACTGTTTTTT. This translates into CASSPRGREKLFF.

This clonotype occurred once. A much larger clonotype is one base distant, so this may be a read error. The chain combines TRBV7-2 with TRBJ1-1; possibly TRBD1 for D (5 bases). The CDR3 has 15 amino acids. Germline assignment: CDR1 SGHTA and CDR2 FQGNSA. V was trimmed by 1 base and J by 5 bases, leaving 14 bases between them. As DNA, the CDR3 is TGTGCCAGCAGCTTAGGGTGGGGACTGGGGACTGAAGCTTTCTTT. Translation: CASSLGWGLGTEAFF. Full variable domain (missing parts from reference TRBV7-2 and TRBJ1-1): GAGVSQSPSNKVTEKGKDVELRCDPISGHTALYWYRQSLGQGLEFLIYFQGNSAPDKSGLPSDRFSAERTGGSVSTLTIQRTQQEDSAVYLCASSLGWGLGTEAFFGQGTRLTVV.

This clonotype was counted only a few times. The rearrangement links TRBV12-3 or TRBV12-4 to TRBJ2-7; 7 positions agree with TRBD2. The CDR3 totals 13 residues. The trim removed 5 bases at V and 5 bases at J, leaving 6 bases unmatched. The CDR3: CASSGGGMDEQYF. CDR3 nucleotides: TGTGCCAGCAGTGGGGGGGGGATGGACGAGCAGTACTTC.

This clonotype occurred a few times. The V gene is TRBV29-1, the J gene TRBJ1-5; D is unclear. CDR1 is SQVTM and CDR2 is ANQGSEA in the germline V gene. V gave up 0 bases and J gave up 3 bases, with 6 bases separating them. The CDR3 has 13 amino acids. CDR3 in amino acids: CSVEEGTNQPQHF. CDR3 DNA: TGCAGCGTTGAAGAGGGCACCAATCAGCCCCAGCATTTT.

This clonotype has more than one count but fewer than ten. The gene calls are TRBV28 and TRBJ1-4; D gene ambiguous. The germline V gene has CDR1 MDHEN and CDR2 SYDVKM. Trimming pared 2 bases from V and 0 bases from J, leaving 7 bases between. This CDR3 is built from 15 residues. The CDR3: CASSLGEATNEKLFF. As DNA, the CDR3 is TGTGCCAGCAGTTTAGGGGAAGCAACTAATGAAAAACTGTTTTTT.

The chain has TRBV14 and TRBJ2-1; 8 bases are a match to TRBD2. The CDR3 runs to 15 residues. Germline V gene sequence: CDR1 SGHDN, CDR2 FVKESK. V was pared by 4 bases and J by 4 bases, with 6 bases of the junction left unmatched. CDR3 region: CASSPGLVPYNEQFF. In nucleotides, the CDR3 is TGTGCCAGCAGCCCGGGACTAGTCCCTTACAATGAGCAGTTCTTC. The whole variable domain, filled in from reference TRBV14 and TRBJ2-1, reads EAGVTQFPSHSVIEKGQTVTLRCDPISGHDNLYWYRRVMGKEIKFLLHFVKESKQDESGMPNNRFLAERTGGTYSTLKVQPAELEDSGVYFCASSPGLVPYNEQFFGPGTRLTVL.

This clonotype appeared a few times. The rearrangement joins TRBV14 to TRBJ1-1; weak D call: TRBD1 (5 bases). Germline CDR1 and CDR2: SGHDN and FVKESK. With 3 bases removed from V and 5 bases from J, the gap between germline ends came to 16 bases. The CDR3 has 15 residues. CDR3 DNA: TGTGCCAGCAGCCATAGTCGAGGTTGGGGGACTGAAGCTTTCTTT. The encoded protein is CASSHSRGWGTEAFF.

The V call is TRBV19, the J call TRBJ1-1; D is unclear. This CDR3 is 14 amino acids long. Germline CDR1 LNHDA, CDR2 SQIVND (reference sequence). Trimming shortened V by 4 bases and J by 6 bases, and 15 bases separated the two germline ends. CDR3 region: CASSRKGWEPEAFF. In DNA, the CDR3 is TGTGCCAGTAGTAGGAAGGGATGGGAACCTGAAGCTTTCTTT.

The sample holds a few counts of this clonotype. V gene TRBV20-1 combines with J gene TRBJ2-7, with D possibly TRBD2 on 5 matching bases. The CDR3 totals 10 residues. Trimming shortened V by 5 bases and J by 6 bases, and 8 bases separated the two germline ends. CDR1 DFQATT and CDR2 SNEGSKA come from the germline V gene (reference sequence). CDR3 DNA: TGCAGTGCTCCGGGGAGCGAGCAGTACGTC. Residues: CSAPGSEQYV.

The CDR3 loop reads CSARDRDRGPEGYTF. CDR3 nucleotides: TGCAGTGCTAGAGACCGGGACAGGGGCCCTGAAGGCTACACCTTC. The chain employs TRBV20-1 and TRBJ1-2; 10 bases agree with TRBD1. The V gene end was trimmed by 0 bases and the J gene end by 8 bases; junction bases not matched to a gene: 9. The CDR3 is 15 amino acids. The V gene's germline CDR1 is DFQATT and CDR2 SNEGSKA (reference sequence).

The rearrangement joins TRBV7-9 to TRBJ2-7; either TRBD1 or TRBD2 may supply D (5 bases each). The CDR3 contains 12 residues. CDR1 and CDR2 from the germline V gene are SEHNR and FQNEAQ (reference sequence). V was pared by 5 bases and J by 10 bases, with 15 bases between. CDR3 region: CASSAGTPLQYV. The DNA of the CDR3 is TGTGCCAGCAGCGCCGGGACCCCGCTTCAGTACGTC.

This clonotype was found many times. The chain joins TRBV12-3 or TRBV12-4 to TRBJ2-1, with D uncertain. Trimming took 6 bases from V and 6 from J, leaving 15 bases between them. The CDR3 spans 14 residues. The CDR3 protein is CASSIDNRRNEQFF. CDR3 DNA sequence: TGTGCCAGCAGCATTGACAATCGCCGCAATGAGCAGTTCTTC.

In this sample, this clonotype turned up many times. This chain uses TRBV4-1 with TRBJ2-3; no reliable D call. The germline gives CDR1 MGHRA, CDR2 YSYEKL. The V and J ends lost 3 bases and 0 bases respectively, with 1 base between them. The CDR3 runs to 12 residues. CDR3 loop: CASSQSTDTQYF. The CDR3 DNA is TGCGCCAGCAGCCAGAGCACAGATACGCAGTATTTT.

The chain carries TRBV6-5 and TRBJ2-2; D gene ambiguous. CDR3 length: 17 amino acids. Germline V lookup: CDR1 MNHEY, CDR2 SVGAGI. The V and J ends lost 2 bases and 0 bases respectively, with 13 bases between them. The DNA of the CDR3 is TGTGCCAGCAGTTACCCCCCTAGGGCCCCGAACACCGGGGAGCTGTTTTTT. Protein product: CASSYPPRAPNTGELFF.

The chain is built from TRBV29-1 and TRBJ2-3; 11 bases line up with TRBD2. The CDR3 has 13 residues. Trimming took 6 bases from V and 2 from J; bases not matched to a gene: 1. The germline V gene has CDR1 SQVTM and CDR2 ANQGSEA. This CDR3 reads CSVGLAATDTQYF. CDR3 nucleotide sequence: TGCAGCGTGGGACTAGCGGCCACAGATACGCAGTATTTT.

The V and J genes are TRBV20-1 and TRBJ2-5; 7 bases are shared with TRBD1. Germline V CDR1 and CDR2: DFQATT, SNEGSKA (reference sequence). The V gene end was trimmed by 3 bases and the J gene end by 3 bases; junction bases not matched to a gene: 10. The CDR3 totals 15 residues. This CDR3 is CSARSGQLIEETQYF. In DNA, the CDR3 is TGCAGTGCTAGGTCGGGACAGTTAATTGAAGAGACCCAGTACTTC.

This rearrangement joins TRBV2 to TRBJ2-2; D not resolved. V was pared by 0 bases and J by 1 base, with 6 bases between. Per the germline V gene, CDR1 is SNHLY and CDR2 is FYNNEI. The CDR3 runs to 15 residues. The CDR3 DNA reads as TGTGCCAGCAGTGAAGCCAGCCTGAACACCGGGGAGCTGTTTTTT. This translates into CASSEASLNTGELFF.

The genes are TRBV10-3 and TRBJ1-2, with D hard to call. CDR3 length: 15 amino acids. From germline, CDR1 is ENHRY and CDR2 SYGVKD. Trimming left V 4 bases short and J 7 bases short, with 19 bases between. In nucleotides, the CDR3 is TGTGCCATCAGTGTTTGGAAAGGGAACGCCTCTGGCTACACCTTC. As protein: CAISVWKGNASGYTF.

This clonotype was seen repeatedly, ten times or more. The V gene is TRBV7-6, the J gene TRBJ1-6; no firm D call. CDR3 size: 14 residues. CDR1 is SGHVS and CDR2 is FNYEAQ in the germline V gene. V gave up 1 base and J gave up 8 bases, with 9 bases separating them. In DNA, the CDR3 is TGTGCCAGCAGCTTAGTGGGCGGGGATTCACCCCTCCACTTT. Translation gives CASSLVGGDSPLHF.

There are a few counts of this clonotype. The chain uses TRBV4-3 and TRBJ2-5; D might be TRBD1 or TRBD2, each matching 6 bases. Deletions cut 0 bases from V and 6 bases from J, with 11 bases between. The V gene's germline CDR1 is LGHNA and CDR2 YSLEER. The CDR3 covers 14 residues. This CDR3 reads CASSQEAGTKTQYF. CDR3 sequence (DNA): TGCGCCAGCAGCCAAGAGGCGGGGACAAAGACCCAGTACTTC.

The genes are TRBV5-4 and TRBJ1-4; D unclear. Germline assignment: CDR1 SGHNT and CDR2 YYREEE (reference sequence). The germline V and J ends were trimmed by 4 bases and 5 bases, with 15 bases remaining between them. The CDR3 has 15 amino acids. This CDR3 is CASSRYSEPNEKLFF. The DNA of the CDR3 is TGTGCCAGCAGCCGATACAGCGAACCGAATGAAAAACTGTTTTTT.

This clonotype was seen ten or more times. This chain uses TRBV7-8 with TRBJ2-1, with TRBD1 as a possible D gene (5 bases). There are 16 residues in the CDR3. V lost 5 bases and J lost 0, with 14 bases in between. Per the germline V gene, CDR1 is SGHVS and CDR2 is FQNEAQ. The chain's CDR3 is CASSKIGANSYNEQFF. In nucleotides, the CDR3 is TGTGCCAGCAGCAAGATAGGGGCCAACTCCTACAATGAGCAGTTCTTC. Using reference TRBV7-8 and TRBJ2-1 for the parts outside the CDR3, the full variable domain is GAGVSQSPRYKVAKRGQDVALRCDPISGHVSLFWYQQALGQGPEFLTYFQNEAQLDKSGLPSDRFFAERPEGSVSTLKIQRTQQEDSAVYLCASSKIGANSYNEQFFGPGTRLTVL.

This clonotype appeared a few times. The chain employs TRBV20-1 and TRBJ1-1; 8 bases are a match to TRBD1. The germline gives CDR1 DFQATT, CDR2 SNEGSKA (reference sequence). V was pared by 1 base and J by 7 bases, with 20 bases of the junction left unmatched. The CDR3 length is 18 residues. The CDR3 region has the DNA TGCAGTGCTAGAGCCACTACGGGAAAGGACAGGGTCGGATTTGAAGCTTTCTTT. It encodes CSARATTGKDRVGFEAFF.

This clonotype has just a few counts. The chain employs TRBV7-8 and TRBJ1-1, with D perhaps TRBD1 (5 bases). V dropped 1 base and J dropped 4 bases, with 13 bases sitting between them. The CDR3 runs to 15 residues. Germline assignment: CDR1 SGHVS and CDR2 FQNEAQ. The CDR3 DNA reads as TGTGCCAGCAGCTTAGGGGGGGGGGGAGGCACTGAAGCTTTCTTT. Protein: CASSLGGGGGTEAFF. Full variable domain (outside the CDR3, taken from reference TRBV7-8 and TRBJ1-1): GAGVSQSPRYKVAKRGQDVALRCDPISGHVSLFWYQQALGQGPEFLTYFQNEAQLDKSGLPSDRFFAERPEGSVSTLKIQRTQQEDSAVYLCASSLGGGGGTEAFFGQGTRLTVV.